This T cell receptor beta chain was recovered during a study of blood T cell repertoires in COVID-19. About the study: In each case, the material was cDNA or gDNA derived from T cells, B-cell-depleted T cells, or PBMCs.

Germline V gives CDR1 LNHDA, CDR2 SQIVND (reference sequence). V gave up 6 bases and J gave up 7 bases, with 15 bases separating them. The CDR3 has 13 residues. The method was immunoSEQ multiplex PCR; TCRdb's version includes in-frame clones alone and lacks a portion of them. In the table there are approximately 130,000 clones, approximately 86% of which are singletons. The rearrangement uses TRBV19 and TRBJ2-5, with D uncertain. Material for sequencing was peripheral blood. This receptor was taken from a woman between 45 and 60 years old who had recovered from COVID-19. DNA for the CDR3: TGTGCCAGTAGCGACCTCACCGGCGGGACCCAGTACTTC. The encoded protein is CASSDLTGGTQYF. Based on the CDR3 plus reference TRBV19 and TRBJ2-5, the full variable domain is DGGITQSPKYLFRKEGQNVTLSCEQNLNHDAMYWYRQDPGQGLRLIYYSQIVNDFQKGDIAEGYSVSREKKESFPLTVTSAQKNPTAFYLCASSDLTGGTQYFGPGTRLLVL.